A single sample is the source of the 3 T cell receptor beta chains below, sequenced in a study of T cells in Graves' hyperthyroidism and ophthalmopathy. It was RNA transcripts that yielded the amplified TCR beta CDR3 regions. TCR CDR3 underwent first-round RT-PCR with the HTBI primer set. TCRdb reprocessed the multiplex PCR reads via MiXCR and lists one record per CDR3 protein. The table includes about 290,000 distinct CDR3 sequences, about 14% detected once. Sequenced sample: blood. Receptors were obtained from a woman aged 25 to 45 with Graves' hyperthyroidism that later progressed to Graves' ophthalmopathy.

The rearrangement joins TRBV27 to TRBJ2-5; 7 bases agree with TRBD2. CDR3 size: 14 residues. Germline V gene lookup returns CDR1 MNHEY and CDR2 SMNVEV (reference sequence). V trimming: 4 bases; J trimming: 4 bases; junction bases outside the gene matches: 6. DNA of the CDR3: TGTGCCAGCAGTTCGGCGGGAGCCCCAGAGACCCAGTACTTC. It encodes CASSSAGAPETQYF.

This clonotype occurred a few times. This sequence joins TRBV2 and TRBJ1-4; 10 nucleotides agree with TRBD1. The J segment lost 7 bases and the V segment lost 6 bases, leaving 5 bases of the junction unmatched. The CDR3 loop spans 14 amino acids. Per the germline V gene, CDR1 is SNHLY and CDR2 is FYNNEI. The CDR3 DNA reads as TGTGCCAGCAGCTTGGACAGGGGGGGTGAAAAACTGTTTTTT. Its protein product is CASSLDRGGEKLFF.

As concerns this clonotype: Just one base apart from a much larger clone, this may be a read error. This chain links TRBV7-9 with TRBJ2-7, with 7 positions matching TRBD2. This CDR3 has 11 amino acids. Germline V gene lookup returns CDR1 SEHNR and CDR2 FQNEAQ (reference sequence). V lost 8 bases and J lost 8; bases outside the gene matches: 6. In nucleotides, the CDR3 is TGTGCCAGCGGCCGGGACTATCAGCAGTACTTC. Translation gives CASGRDYQQYF.